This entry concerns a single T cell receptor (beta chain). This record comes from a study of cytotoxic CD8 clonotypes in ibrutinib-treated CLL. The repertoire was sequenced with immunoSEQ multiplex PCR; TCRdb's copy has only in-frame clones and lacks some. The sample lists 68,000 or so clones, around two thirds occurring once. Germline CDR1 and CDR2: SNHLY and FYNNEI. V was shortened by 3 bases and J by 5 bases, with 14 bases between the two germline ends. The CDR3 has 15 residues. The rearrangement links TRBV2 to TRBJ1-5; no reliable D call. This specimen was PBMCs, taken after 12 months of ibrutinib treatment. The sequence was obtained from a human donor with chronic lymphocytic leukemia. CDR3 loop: CASSDRRQRYQPQHF. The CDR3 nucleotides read TGTGCCAGCAGTGATCGGCGCCAGAGGTATCAGCCCCAGCATTTT.